The 30 T cell receptor beta chains presented below share a single source sample, sequenced in a study of blood T cell repertoires in COVID-19. The table came from immunoSEQ multiplex PCR; TCRdb's copy has only in-frame clones and leaves some out. The data contain 60,000 to 80,000 clones, about nine tenths of them singletons. Sequenced: peripheral blood. The receptor source for this set is a woman of 80 years or more with acute or convalescent COVID-19.

The chain is built from TRBV3-1 (or the pseudogene TRBV3-2) and TRBJ2-2; 9 bases line up with TRBD2. Trimming took 1 base from V and 3 from J; bases not matched to a gene: 3. The germline V gene has CDR1 LGHDT and CDR2 YNNKEL (reference sequence). The CDR3 is made up of 16 amino acids. The CDR3 loop reads CASSQGIAGDTGELFF. As DNA, the CDR3 is TGTGCCAGCAGCCAAGGGATAGCGGGAGACACCGGGGAGCTGTTTTTT.

CDR3 in DNA: TGCGCCAGCAGCCAACTTATACAGGGGGCCATTCTTTATACGCAGTATTTT. This encodes CASSQLIQGAILYTQYF. V is TRBV4-3 and J is TRBJ2-3; the match to TRBD1 covers 9 bases. The CDR3 loop spans 17 amino acids. V lost 2 bases and J lost 7; bases outside the gene matches: 13. Germline lookup yields CDR1 LGHNA and CDR2 YSLEER.

The rearrangement uses TRBV4-1 and TRBJ1-5; D perhaps matches TRBD1 (6 bases). Trimming pared 1 base from V and 4 bases from J, leaving 11 bases between. The CDR3 sequence is 15 residues long. Germline V gene lookup returns CDR1 MGHRA and CDR2 YSYEKL. The CDR3 nucleotides read TGCGCCAGCAGCCAAGGACAGGCGACAAATCAGCCCCAGCATTTT. Protein sequence: CASSQGQATNQPQHF.

This clone came up once. The chain couples TRBV4-3 to TRBJ1-3, with 7 bases lining up with TRBD1. This CDR3 is 17 amino acids long. V trimming: 0 bases; J trimming: 2 bases; junction bases outside the gene matches: 7. CDR1 is LGHNA, CDR2 YSLEER, per germline. The CDR3 loop is CASSQDAGGGPGNTIYF. DNA of the CDR3: TGCGCCAGCAGCCAAGATGCTGGAGGGGGCCCTGGAAACACCATATATTTT.

In this sample, this clone turned up once. The chain has TRBV29-1 and TRBJ1-1, with D perhaps TRBD1 (6 bases). Germline CDR1 SQVTM, CDR2 ANQGSEA. The CDR3 has 13 amino acids. The ends were cut back, 7 bases at V and 1 base at J, with 13 bases in the middle. Here the CDR3 DNA reads TGCAGCGCCAAAGGGGGAGAGAACACTGAAGCTTTCTTT. Protein product: CSAKGGENTEAFF.

This chain uses TRBV5-5 with TRBJ1-3; D possibly corresponds to TRBD1 (5 bases). This CDR3 has 16 residues. Germline V CDR1 and CDR2: SGHKS, YYEKEE (reference sequence). Trimming took 1 base from V and 1 from J, leaving 12 bases between them. This CDR3 reads CASSLRGQESGNTIYF. The CDR3 coding sequence is TGTGCCAGCAGCTTGAGGGGCCAGGAATCTGGAAACACCATATATTTT.

The chain is built from TRBV21-1 and TRBJ2-2; the table's D call TRBD2 went unverified against the DNA. TRBV21-1 constitutes a pseudogene. CDR3 length: 15 amino acids. The CDR3 DNA reads as TGTGCCAGCAGCCAGGGACTACTCAACACCGGGGAGCTGTTTTTT. Translation gives CASSQGLLNTGELFF.

The chain couples TRBV24-1 to TRBJ2-3; a possible D gene is TRBD2 (7 bases). The V gene lost 9 bases and the J gene lost 2 bases, with 14 bases spanning the gap. The CDR3 length is 14 residues. From germline, CDR1 is KGHDR and CDR2 SFDVKD. The CDR3 DNA is TGTGCCACCCATGATGGGGGGGCCACAGATACGCAGTATTTT. Amino acid sequence: CATHDGGATDTQYF.

V usage is TRBV7-9 and J usage is TRBJ2-5; 9 positions agree with TRBD2. Germline V CDR1 and CDR2: SEHNR, FQNEAQ (reference sequence). V lost 1 base and J lost 2; bases outside the gene matches: 2. CDR3 length: 15 amino acids. CDR3 sequence: CASSLGTSVQETQYF. In DNA, the CDR3 is TGTGCCAGCAGCTTAGGGACTAGCGTTCAAGAGACCCAGTACTTC.

The chain uses TRBV18 and TRBJ2-6; a possible D gene is TRBD2 (5 bases). V was clipped by 6 bases and J by 2 bases, with 14 bases between them. Looked up from germline, CDR1 is KGHSH and CDR2 is LQKENI. CDR3 size: 16 residues. The CDR3 loop reads CASSKRLGAGANVLTF. The CDR3 DNA follows: TGTGCCAGCTCCAAGCGACTGGGAGCTGGGGCCAACGTCCTGACTTTC.

The rearrangement links TRBV6-5 to TRBJ2-7; 7 bases align to TRBD1. This CDR3 has 15 residues. V shed 2 bases, J shed 8 bases, and the junction held 12 bases outside the gene matches. CDR1 is MNHEY and CDR2 is SVGAGI in the germline V gene. The CDR3 region has the DNA TGTGCCAGCAGTTACGAGGGACAGCAAAATGAGCAGCAGTACTTC. Translated: CASSYEGQQNEQQYF.

This chain links TRBV18 with TRBJ2-2, with D possibly TRBD2 on 6 matching bases. Deletions cut 5 bases from V and 5 bases from J, with 12 bases between. The CDR3 spans 14 residues. Germline V gene data show CDR1 as KGHSH and CDR2 as LQKENI. CDR3 in amino acids: CASSAGIGTGELFF. DNA for the CDR3: TGTGCCAGCTCAGCGGGGATAGGAACCGGGGAGCTGTTTTTT.

The genes are TRBV2 and TRBJ1-4; no clear D gene. Trimming left V 5 bases short and J 4 bases short, with 11 bases between. In germline, CDR1 is SNHLY, CDR2 FYNNEI. The CDR3 length is 14 residues. CDR3 residues: CASSSQRINEKLFF. The CDR3 DNA sequence: TGTGCCAGCAGTTCTCAGAGGATTAATGAAAAACTGTTTTTT. Full variable domain (rest looked up from reference TRBV2 and TRBJ1-4): EPEVTQTPSHQVTQMGQEVILRCVPISNHLYFYWYRQILGQKVEFLVSFYNNEISEKSEIFDDQFSVERPDGSNFTLKIRSTKLEDSAMYFCASSSQRINEKLFFGSGTQLSVL.

The V and J genes are TRBV6-6 and TRBJ1-2, with D uncertain. Per germline, CDR1 MNHNY and CDR2 SVGAGI (reference sequence). Trimming left V 2 bases short and J 3 bases short, with 4 bases between. The CDR3 runs 12 residues. The CDR3 region is CASSYQDYGYTF. The CDR3 DNA sequence: TGTGCCAGCAGTTACCAGGACTATGGCTACACCTTC.

The V and J genes are TRBV7-2 and TRBJ2-1; TRBD2 matches at 9 bases. The CDR3 length is 15 residues. In germline, CDR1 is SGHTA, CDR2 FQGNSA. V lost 2 bases and J lost 7; bases outside the gene matches: 6. CDR3 coding DNA: TGTGCCAGCAGCTTACGAGGCGGGGGGGCGAATGAGCAGTTCTTC. It is translated as CASSLRGGGANEQFF.

The V call is TRBV10-3, the J call TRBJ1-2; D possibly corresponds to TRBD1 (6 bases). This CDR3 contains 12 residues. Germline CDR1 ENHRY, CDR2 SYGVKD. The V and J ends lost 0 bases and 14 bases respectively, with 13 bases between them. CDR3 bases: TGTGCCATCAGTGAGTCACAGGGAACTGGGACCTTC. It is translated as CAISESQGTGTF.

The chain combines TRBV5-1 with TRBJ2-1; D remains unclear. The CDR3 length is 15 residues. The ends were cut back, 5 bases at V and 2 bases at J, with 14 bases in the middle. The V gene's germline CDR1 is SGHRS and CDR2 YFSETQ. The CDR3 is CASREQPEPYNEQFF. The CDR3 DNA sequence: TGCGCCAGCAGAGAACAGCCAGAGCCCTACAATGAGCAGTTCTTC.

The gene calls are TRBV20-1 and TRBJ2-7, with a tentative D call TRBD2 (5 bases). Germline lookup yields CDR1 DFQATT and CDR2 SNEGSKA (reference sequence). The CDR3 is 10 amino acids. Deletions cut 5 bases from V and 7 bases from J, with 9 bases between. The CDR3 here is CSAARGEQYF. As DNA, the CDR3 is TGCAGTGCTGCGCGAGGGGAGCAGTACTTC.

This chain joins TRBV6-5 and TRBJ1-5; D unclear. V was shortened by 3 bases and J by 5 bases, with 8 bases between the two germline ends. CDR3 length: 13 amino acids. From germline, CDR1 is MNHEY and CDR2 SVGAGI. CDR3 sequence: CASSYLEDQPQHF. The CDR3 nucleotides are TGTGCCAGCAGTTATCTGGAGGATCAGCCCCAGCATTTT.

Only a few counts were recorded for this clone. One end of the junction is discordant with germline, which a read error may explain. The chain carries TRBV4-1 and TRBJ2-1, with 8 bases identical to TRBD2. The CDR3 sequence is 17 residues long. Germline V gene lookup returns CDR1 MGHRA and CDR2 YSYEKL. The CDR3 is CASSQQSRTSPSNQQFF. CDR3 nucleotide sequence: TGCGCCAGCAGCCAACAGTCCAGGACTAGCCCCTCCAATCAGCAGTTCTTC.

The CDR3 DNA is TGTGCCAGCTCACCCCCCTCCGAGAAAGAGACCCAGTACTTC. Amino acid sequence: CASSPPSEKETQYF. This chain links TRBV18 with TRBJ2-5; D call uncertain. The V and J ends lost 3 bases and 3 bases respectively, with 11 bases between them. Germline values: CDR1 KGHSH, CDR2 LQKENI. The CDR3 runs to 14 residues.

The rearrangement uses TRBV6-6 and TRBJ2-7; TRBD2 agrees at 14 bases. The V gene end was trimmed by 6 bases and the J gene end by 6 bases; junction bases not matched to a gene: 10. Germline V CDR1 and CDR2: MNHNY, SVGAGI (reference sequence). The CDR3 length is 16 residues. This CDR3 is CASRTSGRAGISEQYF. The CDR3 nucleotides are TGTGCCAGCAGGACTAGCGGGAGGGCGGGGATTAGCGAGCAGTACTTC.

V usage is TRBV29-1 and J usage is TRBJ2-7; TRBD2 is a possible D gene (5 bases). This CDR3 comprises 12 residues. V lost 7 bases to trimming and J lost 2 bases, with 12 bases between them. Germline assignment: CDR1 SQVTM and CDR2 ANQGSEA. This CDR3 reads CSARLGAYEQYF. In nucleotides, the CDR3 is TGCAGCGCCCGGCTGGGAGCCTACGAGCAGTACTTC.

The CDR3 DNA follows: TGTGCCAGCAGCTCTCAAGGAGATCAGCCCCAGCATTTT. It specifies CASSSQGDQPQHF. V usage is TRBV11-1 and J usage is TRBJ1-5; D is uncertain. Germline CDR1 reads SGHAT; CDR2 reads FQDESV (reference sequence). The V and J ends lost 4 bases and 5 bases respectively, with 9 bases between them. This CDR3 is built from 13 residues.

The J gene is TRBJ2-5, the V gene TRBV4-1; 16 nucleotides line up with TRBD2. The CDR3 covers 17 residues. Germline V CDR1 and CDR2: MGHRA, YSYEKL. Germline trimming cut 4 bases from V and 4 bases from J; bases unmatched to any gene: 6. CDR3 in DNA: TGCGCCAGCAGCCCGGGACTAGCGGGGGGGCGAGGAGAGACCCAGTACTTC. Amino acid sequence: CASSPGLAGGRGETQYF.

The chain joins TRBV6-9 to TRBJ2-1, with 7 bases fitting TRBD1. After removal of 7 bases from V and 7 bases from J, the junction contained 13 bases not matched to a gene. The CDR3 length is 15 residues. CDR1 is MNHGY, CDR2 SVAAGI, per germline. The DNA of the CDR3 is TGTGCCAGCATCGAACCCGGGACAGCTCCGAATGAGCAGTTCTTC. Protein product: CASIEPGTAPNEQFF.

The rearrangement links TRBV19 to TRBJ2-1; 10 positions agree with TRBD1. CDR3 size: 18 residues. Germline assignment: CDR1 LNHDA and CDR2 SQIVND (reference sequence). Trimming at V came to 5 bases and at J to 2 bases, leaving 12 bases not matched to a gene. CDR3 sequence reads: CASSLFSDRGKAYNEQFF. The CDR3 DNA sequence: TGTGCCAGTAGTCTATTCTCGGACAGGGGGAAAGCCTACAATGAGCAGTTCTTC.

The chain recombines TRBV15 with TRBJ2-1, with TRBD2 identical over 8 bases. Germline CDR1 is LNHNV and CDR2 is YYDKDF (reference sequence). J was trimmed by 5 bases and V by 5 bases; bases with no gene match: 8. This CDR3 is built from 15 residues. The CDR3 DNA reads as TGTGCCACCAGCCCCAGGAGCGGGAGCAACAATGAGCAGTTCTTC. Its protein product is CATSPRSGSNNEQFF.

This sequence joins TRBV6-5 and TRBJ2-5, with D possibly being TRBD2 (6 bases). Germline lookup yields CDR1 MNHEY and CDR2 SVGAGI. The V gene lost 6 bases and the J gene lost 2 bases, with 13 bases spanning the gap. This CDR3 has 14 residues. The CDR3: CASSGTYGQETQYF. CDR3 sequence (DNA): TGTGCCAGCAGCGGGACTTACGGACAAGAGACCCAGTACTTC.

This clone was seen only once. The J gene is TRBJ2-2, the V gene TRBV9; D is ambiguous. This CDR3 is built from 13 residues. The V end lost 3 bases, the J end lost 7 bases, and 10 bases lay between the germline ends. Germline V gene sequence: CDR1 SGDLS, CDR2 YYNGEE. CDR3 sequence: CASSAFPVGELFF. CDR3 in DNA: TGTGCCAGCAGCGCCTTCCCGGTCGGGGAGCTGTTTTTT.